The present TCR beta chain was sequenced within a study of beta chain features in type 1 diabetes (dated by TCRdb to the late 2010s). Context from the whole study: Patients and healthy donors did not differ in mean age, gender distribution, total cell number or subset yield. A total of roughly 100 million sorted cells were examined across all samples, and the number of cells per subset was strongly correlated with RNA yield. The study compared the TCRB repertoires of sorted circulating CD4+ T cell subsets in recently diagnosed type 1 diabetes patients with those in matched healthy donors. Regulatory and stem cell-like memory subsets were obtained from only 8 patients and roughly 8 healthy donors, while naive and central memory subsets were obtained from all 30 or so donors.

The entire amount of isolated RNA was reverse transcribed using the High Capacity cDNA Reverse Transcription Kit, so the sequenced TCRB transcripts were expressed ones. Deep immunoSEQ sequencing was performed on naive, central memory and regulatory T cell samples, with an average of around 3.5 million total reads per sample. After sorted cells were lysed in RLT buffer, RNA was extracted with DNase-treated RNeasy Micro or Mini kits, with the choice depending on cell number. Each cell subset was processed on its own to prevent cross-contamination, while patient and healthy donor samples were processed together. Using the immunoSEQ multiplex PCR, TCRB sequences were amplified from cDNA into 87-bp fragments spanning the CDR3 region. The amplicons were sequenced using the Illumina HiSeq platform. The authors' pipeline ran thus. Synthetic template baselines were used to correct PCR bias computationally, reads within Hamming distance 2 were collapsed, and singletons that could not be merged were discarded. By aligning reads against IMGT, V, D and J genes, CDR3 length, and insertions or deletions at six rearrangement sites were assigned. Within each subset, clonotype counts were normalized to the number of sorted cells before true diversity and Gini coefficients were calculated with the tcR R package. The overlap coefficient, calculated on TCRB nucleotide sequences, was used to quantify repertoire sharing. TCRdb retrieved this table from immuneACCESS and kept in-frame rearrangements only. Not all clones are present; in checked studies, unresolved V genes account for under half, and no reason is known for the remainder. D and trimming come from the DNA, and the V and J calls and clone size come from that table. This sample gives some 300,000 clones in total; about 8.5% of them show up just once. The ten largest clones capture more than 0.9% of the sample.

From each donor, a single peripheral blood sample of about 110 mL on average was drawn into heparinised tubes. A BD FACSAria II and a panel including CD45RO, CCR7, CD25, CD127, CD95 and CD27 were used to sort naive, central memory, regulatory and stem cell-like memory CD4+ T cells. All sorted populations exceeded 95% purity. PBMCs were separated immediately by Lymphoprep density gradient centrifugation and were stained directly, without being cultured. Samples were stained and sorted in pairs, with one healthy donor and one patient per experiment, so that batch effects were minimized. Summary of the overall study and its limitations: Patients with type 1 diabetes made fewer insertions and deleted more nucleotides at VDJ recombination sites, implying thymic rearrangement abnormalities. Because cDNA was sequenced instead of genomic DNA, activated cells with high expression could be over-represented, although the groups did not differ in activation or CD3 levels. Because small numbers of individuals were included in the HLA sub-analyses, any influence of HLA type on TCRB rearrangement was left unresolved. PCR may preferentially amplify shorter templates, but because patient and control samples were amplified and corrected together, any resulting skew would affect both groups equally. Type 1 diabetes patients showed a moderate but significant shortening of TCRB CDR3 length in all four CD4+ subsets. Naive, central memory and regulatory TCRB repertoires appeared more similar among patients than among healthy donors.

As concerns this clone: The antigen it binds to is not known. There are no base qualities to consult, and no much larger clone falls within one base.

A distance of 18 bases separates the germline ends of V and J, which lose 4 bases and 8 bases respectively. From the germline V gene (reference sequence), CDR1 is SGHNT and CDR2 is YYREEE. Spanning cysteine to phenylalanine, the CDR3 consists of 15 amino acids. The only DNA kept is the CDR3, 45 bases in frame from the first base. The rearrangement combines TRBV5-4 with TRBJ1-4, with an unclear D gene assignment. The TCR originated in a woman under 30 in good health. What was sequenced was central memory CD4+ T cells from blood. The DNA is as follows: TGTGCCAGCAGCCGCGATTTCGGGAGGAGCGAAAAACTGTTTTTT. It translates to CASSRDFGRSEKLFF.